Following are 12 T cell receptor beta chains from one sample sequenced in a study of naive and memory T cell subsets. The beta constant-region primer was an equimolar mix of two oligonucleotides covering TRBC1 and TRBC2. TCRdb re-derived calls from the UMI-ligation and nested PCR reads in MiXCR, one entry per CDR3 protein. The sample records 150,000 or so distinct CDR3 sequences, more than 15% being singletons. The source material was naive CD4+ T cells from blood. The receptor set was obtained from a human donor in good health.

This clonotype was counted between two and nine times. The chain recombines TRBV4-1 with TRBJ2-7; no definite D call. Germline V gene data show CDR1 as MGHRA and CDR2 as YSYEKL. This CDR3 is 13 amino acids long. Trimming removed 4 bases from V and 1 base from J, with 8 bases in between. The CDR3 reads CASSPPQSYEQYF. The DNA of the CDR3 is TGCGCCAGCAGCCCACCGCAATCCTACGAGCAGTACTTC.

V is TRBV2 and J is TRBJ2-7; TRBD2 matches at 11 bases. The V gene end was trimmed by 8 bases and the J gene end by 5 bases; junction bases not matched to a gene: 11. This CDR3 contains 15 residues. Germline CDR1 reads SNHLY; CDR2 reads FYNNEI. The CDR3 is CASRRLAGTSHEQYF. For the CDR3, the DNA is TGTGCCAGCCGCAGACTAGCGGGGACTTCTCACGAGCAGTACTTC.

This clonotype was detected a few times. The chain has TRBV10-3 and TRBJ2-5; D uncertain. Trimming removed 0 bases at V and 1 base at J, with 12 bases between. CDR1 ENHRY and CDR2 SYGVKD come from the germline V gene. The CDR3 is made up of 16 amino acids. CDR3 region: CAISESITASQETQYF. CDR3 coding DNA: TGTGCCATCAGTGAGTCGATAACAGCCTCCCAAGAGACCCAGTACTTC.

This chain links TRBV29-1 with TRBJ1-2, with a possible D match to TRBD1 (5 bases). V was clipped by 2 bases and J by 4 bases, with 11 bases between them. The CDR3 covers 13 residues. Germline lookup yields CDR1 SQVTM and CDR2 ANQGSEA. CDR3 in DNA: TGCAGCGTTGAATGGGGACGGTTCTATGGCTACACCTTC. The encoded protein is CSVEWGRFYGYTF.

This clonotype showed up just a few times. The rearrangement joins TRBV7-2 to TRBJ1-5; 7 bases are shared with TRBD1. CDR1 is SGHTA, CDR2 FQGNSA, per germline. This CDR3 is built from 15 residues. V lost 5 bases, J lost 4 bases, and 8 bases stayed unmatched. Here the CDR3 DNA reads TGTGCCAGCAGCCCACAGGGGTTAGGGAATCAGCCCCAGCATTTT. It translates to CASSPQGLGNQPQHF. Full variable domain (outside the CDR3, taken from reference TRBV7-2 and TRBJ1-5): GAGVSQSPSNKVTEKGKDVELRCDPISGHTALYWYRQSLGQGLEFLIYFQGNSAPDKSGLPSDRFSAERTGGSVSTLTIQRTQQEDSAVYLCASSPQGLGNQPQHFGDGTRLSIL.

The chain combines TRBV11-1 with TRBJ2-1; D not resolved. V was trimmed by 2 bases and J by 12 bases, leaving 11 bases between them. From germline, CDR1 is SGHAT and CDR2 FQDESV (reference sequence). The CDR3 is 12 residues long. CDR3 sequence: CASSLTGPRQFF. In DNA form, the CDR3 reads TGTGCCAGCAGCTTAACGGGTCCCCGGCAGTTCTTC.

The sample holds a few counts of this clonotype. V usage is TRBV5-1 and J usage is TRBJ2-7; D remains unclear. This CDR3 comprises 12 residues. CDR1 SGHRS and CDR2 YFSETQ come from the germline V gene. The ends were cut back, 1 base at V and 5 bases at J, with 7 bases in the middle. The CDR3 sequence: CASSLYEHEQYF. CDR3 sequence (DNA): TGCGCCAGCAGCTTGTATGAGCACGAGCAGTACTTC.

This chain joins TRBV19 and TRBJ1-2, with TRBD1 matching over 7 bases. The CDR3 spans 12 residues. Unmatched junction bases numbered 5, after V lost 5 bases and J lost 8 bases. In germline, CDR1 is LNHDA, CDR2 SQIVND (reference sequence). CDR3 nucleotides: TGTGCCAGTAGTCTCCAACAGGGGGGCTACACCTTC. This sequence encodes CASSLQQGGYTF.

The chain recombines TRBV5-1 with TRBJ1-3; D is possibly TRBD1 (6 bases). Germline CDR1 and CDR2: SGHRS and YFSETQ. Trimming shortened V by 0 bases and J by 4 bases, and 8 bases separated the two germline ends. The CDR3 consists of 14 residues. The CDR3 region has the DNA TGCGCCAGCAGCTTGGGGACAGCAGGAAACACCATATATTTT. This gives the protein CASSLGTAGNTIYF.

This clonotype was seen only a few times. This sequence joins TRBV27 and TRBJ1-6; D unresolved. The CDR3 length is 13 residues. Germline V gene data show CDR1 as MNHEY and CDR2 as SMNVEV (reference sequence). V lost 10 bases to trimming and J lost 5 bases, with 12 bases between them. The CDR3 protein is CATRRENNSPLHF. CDR3 nucleotide sequence: TGTGCCACCCGCCGGGAGAATAATTCACCCCTCCACTTT.

Only a few counts were recorded for this clonotype. The chain links TRBV24-1 to TRBJ2-5; 9 bases match TRBD1. From germline, CDR1 is KGHDR and CDR2 SFDVKD. This CDR3 has 17 amino acids. J gave up 4 bases and V 5 bases, and 13 bases lay outside the gene matches. CDR3 loop: CATSGDRKQGAGETQYF. The CDR3, as DNA: TGTGCCACCAGTGGAGATCGAAAACAGGGGGCTGGAGAGACCCAGTACTTC.

The chain couples TRBV29-1 to TRBJ2-7; the match to TRBD1 covers 9 bases. Unmatched junction bases numbered 9, after V lost 3 bases and J lost 3 bases. Germline V CDR1 and CDR2: SQVTM, ANQGSEA. This CDR3 contains 15 residues. CDR3 protein: CSVEGAGQGLYEQYF. The DNA for the CDR3 is TGCAGCGTTGAGGGTGCCGGACAGGGGCTCTACGAGCAGTACTTC.